Sequencing of this T cell receptor beta chain was carried out in a study of shared clonotypes between healthy human individuals. Looking at the study overall: Each donor's CD8 memory used one plate, CD8 naive two, each CD4 subset three.

The assay was immunoSEQ multiplex PCR, and TCRdb's table has in-frame clones only and misses some. Of some 2.4 million clones detected, roughly 93% appear once; the ten largest clones hold approximately 0.35%. Germline V lookup: CDR1 SSHAT, CDR2 FNYEAQ (reference sequence). There are 13 residues in the CDR3. With 5 bases removed from V and 4 bases from J, the gap between germline ends came to 12 bases. The J gene is TRBJ2-7, the V gene TRBV7-7; D may correspond to TRBD1 or TRBD2 (6 bases each). Sequencing was carried out using naive CD4+ T cells from PBMCs. Documented subset: CD45RA+ positively selected. The source of this sequence is a man aged 18 to 29 in good health. Some clones in this sample may be carry-over from other donors' samples. CDR3 DNA sequence: TGTGCCAGCAGCCGCGGGACAAGTTACGAGCAGTACTTC. Protein sequence: CASSRGTSYEQYF.